This T cell receptor beta chain was sequenced during a study of CD8 T cells in ankylosing spondylitis. General study findings and limits: Both synovial fluid and blood in reactive arthritis had previously been reported to carry some motif variants. Those disease-linked clones were CD8+; they were also relatively rare in peripheral blood. Researchers reportedly found disease-linked clones significantly enriched in matched ankylosing spondylitis synovial fluid.

This clonotype was counted only a few times. Its antigen remains unidentified. The CDR3 is 16 residues long. From germline, CDR1 is MNHEY and CDR2 SMNVEV (reference sequence). V dropped 5 bases and J dropped 5; count of bases not matched to a gene: 12. In making TCR beta libraries, quantitative 5'-RACE with molecular barcodes was used. TCRdb ran MiXCR on the 5' RACE reads and lists one entry per CDR3 protein. Among some 140,000 distinct CDR3 sequences listed, 7% to 10% were seen once. The V and J genes are TRBV27 and TRBJ2-1, with 7 nucleotides matching TRBD2. Sequencing used synovial fluid, either unsorted or a sorted T cell fraction (not recorded which). The clonotype was recovered from a male donor with ankylosing spondylitis. This chain's CDR3 is CASSKPGRGRNNEQFF. For the CDR3, the DNA is TGTGCCAGCAGTAAACCGGGGCGGGGGAGAAACAATGAGCAGTTCTTC.